This T cell receptor (beta chain) was documented in a study of blood T cell repertoires in COVID-19. Assay: immunoSEQ multiplex PCR; the TCRdb copy retains only in-frame clones and omits some. The sample records about 300,000 clones, under 90% being singletons. This CDR3 region has 16 residues. J was trimmed by 7 bases and V by 0 bases; bases with no gene match: 6. Germline V CDR1 and CDR2: MNHNS, SASEGT. The receptor was derived from a woman aged 25-40 years with COVID-19, enrolled during active disease. Sequenced sample: peripheral blood. This chain joins TRBV6-1 and TRBJ1-4; 9 bases are shared with TRBD1. The CDR3 DNA reads TGTGCCAGCAGTGAAGCAGGACAGGGGCTTCCTGAAAAACTGTTTTTT. It is translated as CASSEAGQGLPEKLFF.